This T cell receptor (beta chain) was found in a study of blood T cell repertoires in COVID-19. Study details: Some COVID-19 samples were acute and others convalescent; all came from the United States, Italy and Spain.

The table came from immunoSEQ multiplex PCR; TCRdb's copy has only in-frame clones and leaves some out. The sample holds approximately 25,000 clones, about 72% seen once. The CDR3 loop spans 17 amino acids. V was pared by 0 bases and J by 4 bases, with 9 bases of the junction left unmatched. The V gene's germline CDR1 is LGHDT and CDR2 YNNKEL (reference sequence). Material for sequencing was peripheral blood. The receptor comes from an elderly woman with acute or convalescent COVID-19. The chain links TRBV3-1 (or the pseudogene TRBV3-2) to TRBJ2-1; the match to TRBD2 covers 7 bases. CDR3 residues: CASSQDVQLAPYNEQFF. CDR3 nucleotides: TGTGCCAGCAGCCAAGATGTTCAACTAGCGCCTTACAATGAGCAGTTCTTC.